This T cell receptor beta chain was documented in a study of T cell responses to AZD1222 COVID-19 vaccine. Findings and caveats of the study: Regions 160-218 and 743-854 held dominance among vaccine-associated CD4 TCRs, which spanned spike.

The CDR3 has 15 residues. The junction had 14 bases not matched to a gene; V was cut back by 8 bases and J by 7 bases. The germline CDR1 and CDR2 sequences are MDHEN and SYDVKM. To note about this clone: Its antigen is not identified.

TCRdb keeps only in-frame clones here, not all; method: immunoSEQ multiplex PCR. The sample yields more than 140,000 clones, approximately 90% seen once. This chain links TRBV28 with TRBJ2-1; 7 nucleotides line up with TRBD2. Sequenced material: peripheral blood, taken on day 0 of AZD1222 vaccination. This TCR derives from an adult in good health. CDR3 region: CASGGWGGSANEQFF. The CDR3 region has the DNA TGTGCCAGCGGAGGGTGGGGCGGGAGTGCGAATGAGCAGTTCTTC.